The source of this TCR beta chain is a study of long-term antiretroviral therapy in people with HIV. Study findings and constraints: For ART adherence, viral resistance and therapy changes, no data were available. Pre-ART expanded clones dominated the repertoire at every time point. Repertoires looked antigen-experienced, with only a slight naive shift after ART.

Assay version v3.0 of immunoSEQ was used, and it was run at survey level. Sequenced by immunoSEQ multiplex PCR; TCRdb stores in-frame clones only, minus some. Found here are over 25,000 clones, around 80% of them singletons; the top ten hold around a tenth. To note about this clone: Its antigen is unknown.

CDR1 is KGHSH, CDR2 LQKENI, per germline. This CDR3 contains 16 residues. With V trimmed by 1 base and J by 12 bases, 8 bases remained unmatched. The sequence derives from a young man with HIV. This rearrangement joins TRBV18 to TRBJ2-1, with TRBD2 matching 14 bases. The sample in question was unsorted PBMCs, obtained 1.5 years before starting antiretroviral therapy. This CDR3 is CASSPQGTSGSRTQFF. The CDR3 DNA follows: TGTGCCAGCTCACCACAGGGGACTAGCGGGAGTAGGACGCAGTTCTTC.